These 29 T cell receptor beta chains were all obtained from the same sample, sequenced in a study of blood T cells in healthy people across ages. Using a J-beta primer mix together with a sample-barcoded 5' primer, a second PCR was run for about 6 to 12 cycles. TCRdb re-called the 5' RACE reads through MiXCR, storing one row per CDR3 protein. Of some 1.6 million distinct CDR3 sequences in the sample, around 35% were seen once. Sequenced material: blood. These receptor sequences come from a woman aged 30 to 39 in good health.

This clonotype has ten or more counts. The CDR3 reads CASSLGTGNEKLFF. The CDR3 DNA sequence: TGTGCCAGCAGCCTCGGGACAGGGAACGAAAAACTGTTTTTT. This chain connects TRBV12-3 or TRBV12-4 to TRBJ1-4, with 9 bases identical to TRBD1. The CDR3 covers 14 residues. V was pared by 6 bases and J by 8 bases, with 7 bases of the junction left unmatched.

Here the CDR3 DNA reads TGTGCCAGCAGTTCGCCCACGGGACCGAGCACAGATACGCAGTATTTT. It encodes CASSSPTGPSTDTQYF. The chain has TRBV28 and TRBJ2-3; tentatively, D is TRBD1 or TRBD2 (5 bases each). The V and J ends lost 4 bases and 0 bases respectively, with 14 bases between them. The V gene's germline CDR1 is MDHEN and CDR2 SYDVKM. This CDR3 has 16 residues.

This clonotype appeared many times. The rearrangement uses TRBV29-1 and TRBJ2-3; D unresolved. The germline V and J ends were trimmed by 0 bases and 6 bases, with 4 bases remaining between them. The CDR3 runs 11 residues. CDR1 and CDR2 from the germline V gene are SQVTM and ANQGSEA. CDR3 region: CSVEERDTQYF. The CDR3 bases are TGCAGCGTTGAAGAAAGGGATACGCAGTATTTT.

This chain connects TRBV25-1 to TRBJ1-2; D is uncertain. The CDR3 covers 9 residues. The germline V gene encodes CDR1 MGHDK and CDR2 SYGVNS. Trimming took 6 bases from V and 10 from J, leaving 6 bases between them. As DNA, the CDR3 is TGTGCCAGCAGCCCTCCCTACACCTTC. This sequence encodes CASSPPYTF.

Comment on this clonotype: Since a much larger clone is just one base distant, this may be a read error. The chain has TRBV29-1 and TRBJ2-7, with 9 bases matching TRBD1. The J call is in doubt because the DNA end fits TRBJ2-5 better. The CDR3 sequence is 14 residues long. In germline, CDR1 is SQVTM, CDR2 ANQGSEA. The CDR3 DNA is TGCAGCGTCCCCTGGACAGGGGAGGAAGGGACCCAGTACTTC. Amino acids: CSVPWTGEEGTQYF.

This clonotype appeared many times. The rearrangement joins TRBV5-5 to TRBJ1-2; TRBD1 matches at 8 bases. Germline CDR1 reads SGHKS; CDR2 reads YYEKEE (reference sequence). Trimming cost V 6 bases and J 2 bases; bases outside gene matches: 3. CDR3 size: 13 residues. This CDR3 reads CASTSGGNYGYTF. CDR3 in DNA: TGTGCCAGCACATCAGGGGGCAACTATGGCTACACCTTC.

The chain couples TRBV29-1 to TRBJ2-1; TRBD2 agrees at 10 bases. The V and J ends lost 3 bases and 10 bases, in that order; junction bases with no gene match: 9. Germline loops: CDR1 SQVTM, CDR2 ANQGSEA. The CDR3 is 14 residues long. CDR3 coding DNA: TGCAGCGTTGACTCTCTAGCGGGGGAGGGGGAGCAGTTCTTC. Translated, it gives CSVDSLAGEGEQFF.

The chain couples TRBV6-5 to TRBJ2-5; a possible D gene is TRBD1 (7 bases). The J call may not be correct, given that the DNA end is closer to TRBJ2-7. The CDR3 runs to 14 residues. Germline V gene data show CDR1 as MNHEY and CDR2 as SVGAGI. CDR3 region: CASSYAGQTYEQYF. The DNA for the CDR3 is TGTGCCAGCAGTTACGCGGGACAGACCTACGAGCAGTACTTC.

The sample holds a few counts of this clonotype. The rearrangement links TRBV2 to TRBJ2-1; 8 bases match TRBD1. Germline V gene sequence: CDR1 SNHLY, CDR2 FYNNEI. V shed 5 bases, J shed 9 bases, and the junction held 6 bases outside the gene matches. CDR3 length: 13 residues. The CDR3 DNA is TGTGCCAGCAGTCTACAGGGGGAGGCTGAGCAGTTCTTC. Encoded protein: CASSLQGEAEQFF.

This clonotype was seen repeatedly, ten times or more. The J gene is TRBJ2-3, the V gene TRBV20-1; D tentatively fits TRBD1 or TRBD2 (5 bases each). Germline CDR1 reads DFQATT; CDR2 reads SNEGSKA (reference sequence). Trimming stripped 3 bases from V and 2 bases from J, with 9 bases between. The CDR3 loop spans 13 amino acids. For the CDR3, the DNA is TGCAGTGCTAGTGAGGGGTACACAGATACGCAGTATTTT. Translating it yields CSASEGYTDTQYF.

There are many counts of this clonotype. The V gene is TRBV4-1, the J gene TRBJ1-2; D not resolved. V lost 2 bases to trimming and J lost 4 bases, with 11 bases between them. Germline V gene sequence: CDR1 MGHRA, CDR2 YSYEKL. This CDR3 has 14 residues. Here the CDR3 reads CASSQRQEIYGYTF. The CDR3 DNA follows: TGCGCCAGCAGCCAAAGGCAGGAGATCTATGGCTACACCTTC.

The rearrangement links TRBV5-1 to TRBJ1-1; weak D call: TRBD1 (6 bases). Trimming took off 0 bases at V and 1 base at J, with 10 bases between the two ends. CDR3 length: 15 residues. Germline V gene lookup returns CDR1 SGHRS and CDR2 YFSETQ. The CDR3 DNA follows: TGCGCCAGCAGCTTGGCAGGGGAATGGAACACTGAAGCTTTCTTT. Translating it yields CASSLAGEWNTEAFF.

The chain uses TRBV20-1 and TRBJ1-4; 8 bases are a match to TRBD1. Germline CDR1 is DFQATT and CDR2 is SNEGSKA (reference sequence). V lost 5 bases to trimming and J lost 0 bases; unmatched junction nucleotides: 8. The CDR3 runs 16 residues. CDR3 amino acids: CSAPGTGPATNEKLFF. The CDR3 DNA reads TGCAGTGCTCCCGGGACAGGCCCTGCAACTAATGAAAAACTGTTTTTT.

This clonotype came up once. The gene calls are TRBV15 and TRBJ1-6; D not certain. Trimming left V 3 bases short and J 8 bases short, with 17 bases between. Germline V CDR1 and CDR2: LNHNV, YYDKDF (reference sequence). This CDR3 has 16 residues. In DNA, the CDR3 is TGTGCCACCAGCAGTACCCGGACGGGAGGATATTCACCCCTCCACTTT. Amino acids: CATSSTRTGGYSPLHF.

This clonotype appeared a few times. V is TRBV10-1 and J is TRBJ2-5, with TRBD1 matching 10 bases. The end of the DNA fits TRBJ2-7 better, so the J call may be wrong. The germline CDR1 and CDR2 sequences are WNHNN and SYGVQD (reference sequence). CDR3 length: 15 residues. For the CDR3, the DNA is TGCGCCAGCAGTGAAGGGACAGGGGTCTTCCACGAGCAGTACTTC. It encodes CASSEGTGVFHEQYF.

This chain uses TRBV4-1 with TRBJ2-3; 8 bases are a match to TRBD2. Germline V lookup: CDR1 MGHRA, CDR2 YSYEKL. This CDR3 contains 14 residues. Losses at the gene ends were 5 bases for V and 2 bases for J; bases not matched to a gene: 3. CDR3 DNA sequence: TGCGCCAGCAGCGGGACTAGATACACAGATACGCAGTATTTT. Translated: CASSGTRYTDTQYF.

This clonotype was seen more than once but under ten times. The CDR3 spells CSASTGPYTEAFF. CDR3 nucleotides: TGCAGTGCTAGTACAGGGCCCTACACTGAAGCTTTCTTT. V and J are TRBV20-1 and TRBJ1-1, with D tentatively TRBD1 (6 bases). CDR3 size: 13 residues. The germline CDR1 and CDR2 sequences are DFQATT and SNEGSKA (reference sequence). V shed 3 bases and J shed 3 bases, with 11 bases lying between them.

This clonotype was detected only a few times. The J gene is TRBJ2-1, the V gene TRBV4-1; no clear D. The CDR3 has 14 residues. V was clipped by 2 bases and J by 6 bases, with 11 bases between them. Germline CDR1 and CDR2: MGHRA and YSYEKL. In DNA form, the CDR3 reads TGCGCCAGCAGCCAACCCAGGTCGGGCAATGAGCAGTTCTTC. This codes for CASSQPRSGNEQFF.

The CDR3 loop is CASSQDRSSGTQQYF. The CDR3 DNA reads TGCGCCAGCAGCCAAGATCGCTCTAGCGGGACTCAGCAGTACTTC. This chain links TRBV4-1 with TRBJ2-7; TRBD2 matches 9 bases. There are 15 residues in the CDR3. The V gene end was trimmed by 0 bases and the J gene end by 8 bases; junction bases not matched to a gene: 8. CDR1 and CDR2 (germline): MGHRA, YSYEKL.

This clonotype was counted only a few times. The chain links TRBV27 to TRBJ2-1; the match to TRBD2 covers 11 bases. V dropped 5 bases and J dropped 1; count of bases not matched to a gene: 13. Germline V gene data show CDR1 as MNHEY and CDR2 as SMNVEV (reference sequence). This CDR3 spans 19 amino acids. For the CDR3, the DNA is TGTGCCAGCAGTCCCTCCGGGACTAGCGGAACCATTTCCTACAATGAGCAGTTCTTC. It specifies CASSPSGTSGTISYNEQFF.

The table lists this clonotype with many counts. The V call is TRBV10-3, the J call TRBJ2-1; 11 bases fit TRBD2. V gave up 0 bases and J gave up 4 bases; unmatched junction bases: 2. CDR3 size: 16 residues. Germline V gene data show CDR1 as ENHRY and CDR2 as SYGVKD. The CDR3 DNA follows: TGTGCCATCAGTGAGTCTGGGACTAGCGGATACAATGAGCAGTTCTTC. Its translation: CAISESGTSGYNEQFF.

The chain is built from TRBV10-3 and TRBJ2-7, with 10 bases that match TRBD2. The germline CDR1 and CDR2 sequences are ENHRY and SYGVKD. The CDR3 extends over 16 amino acids. Trimming at V came to 0 bases and at J to 5 bases, leaving 7 bases not matched to a gene. The CDR3 here is CAISESLAGAPHEQYF. Here the CDR3 DNA reads TGTGCCATCAGTGAGTCCCTAGCGGGAGCTCCCCACGAGCAGTACTTC.

This clonotype appeared a few times. The chain has TRBV7-9 and TRBJ2-7; no definite D call. Germline V CDR1 and CDR2: SEHNR, FQNEAQ (reference sequence). The CDR3 is made up of 14 amino acids. Trimming took 4 bases from V and 0 from J, leaving 10 bases between them. CDR3 residues: CASSSYFGSYEQYF. The CDR3 DNA is TGTGCCAGCAGCTCGTACTTTGGCTCCTACGAGCAGTACTTC.

Only a few counts were recorded for this clonotype. The rearrangement uses TRBV7-2 and TRBJ2-5; 8 nucleotides line up with TRBD2. The CDR3 contains 15 residues. Germline V gene data show CDR1 as SGHTA and CDR2 as FQGNSA. Trimming cost V 5 bases and J 7 bases; bases outside gene matches: 12. In nucleotides, the CDR3 is TGTGCCAGCAGCCTCGGAGCGGGGGCTTTCGGGACCCAGTACTTC. It yields the protein CASSLGAGAFGTQYF.

The genes are TRBV27 and TRBJ1-2; 8 bases are shared with TRBD1. V shed 0 bases and J 8 bases; nucleotides not matched to a gene: 2. The CDR3 sequence is 13 residues long. Germline values: CDR1 MNHEY, CDR2 SMNVEV (reference sequence). The CDR3 protein is CASSLSGTGGYTF. The CDR3 nucleotides read TGTGCCAGCAGTTTATCGGGGACAGGCGGCTACACCTTC.

This clonotype was counted a single time. V is TRBV20-1 and J is TRBJ2-3; 10 nucleotides match TRBD2. The CDR3 consists of 17 residues. Germline V gives CDR1 DFQATT, CDR2 SNEGSKA (reference sequence). J gave up 6 bases and V 2 bases, and 14 bases lay outside the gene matches. CDR3 sequence reads: CSARTPKGSGRRDTQYF. Here the CDR3 DNA reads TGCAGTGCTAGAACCCCTAAGGGTAGCGGGAGGAGGGATACGCAGTATTTT.

CDR3 coding DNA: TGTGCCAGCAGCTCAAGGACAGGGGGCGTCGGGGAGCAGTACTTC. This translates into CASSSRTGGVGEQYF. The rearrangement links TRBV9 to TRBJ2-7; TRBD1 matches at 11 bases. The CDR3 sequence is 15 residues long. Germline CDR1 SGDLS, CDR2 YYNGEE. J was trimmed by 7 bases and V by 4 bases; bases with no gene match: 10.

The chain uses TRBV28 and TRBJ1-6; tentatively, D is TRBD1 (5 bases). Per the germline V gene, CDR1 is MDHEN and CDR2 is SYDVKM. V lost 6 bases and J 12 bases, leaving 15 bases between the germline ends. The CDR3 contains 13 residues. CDR3 region: CASRPLTALPLHF. The CDR3, as DNA: TGTGCCAGCAGGCCCCTGACAGCTTTACCCCTCCACTTT.

In its sample, this clonotype was seen once. The V gene is TRBV7-3, the J gene TRBJ1-5; TRBD1 is a possible D gene (6 bases). The CDR3 length is 13 residues. With 10 bases removed from V and 6 bases from J, the gap between germline ends came to 16 bases. CDR1 is SGHTA and CDR2 is FQGTGA in the germline V gene. This CDR3 is CAKGRGAGQPQHF. CDR3 bases: TGTGCCAAAGGCCGGGGGGCAGGTCAGCCCCAGCATTTT.